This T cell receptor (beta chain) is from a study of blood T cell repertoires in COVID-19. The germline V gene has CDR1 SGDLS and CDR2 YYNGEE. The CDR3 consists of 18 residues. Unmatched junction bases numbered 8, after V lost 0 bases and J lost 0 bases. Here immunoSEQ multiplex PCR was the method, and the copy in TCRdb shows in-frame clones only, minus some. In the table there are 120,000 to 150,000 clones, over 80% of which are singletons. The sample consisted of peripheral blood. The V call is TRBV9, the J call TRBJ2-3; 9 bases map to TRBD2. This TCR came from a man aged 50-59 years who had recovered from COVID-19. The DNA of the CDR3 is TGTGCCAGCAGCGTAGGAACTAGCGGGTTACCTAGCACAGATACGCAGTATTTT. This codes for CASSVGTSGLPSTDTQYF.